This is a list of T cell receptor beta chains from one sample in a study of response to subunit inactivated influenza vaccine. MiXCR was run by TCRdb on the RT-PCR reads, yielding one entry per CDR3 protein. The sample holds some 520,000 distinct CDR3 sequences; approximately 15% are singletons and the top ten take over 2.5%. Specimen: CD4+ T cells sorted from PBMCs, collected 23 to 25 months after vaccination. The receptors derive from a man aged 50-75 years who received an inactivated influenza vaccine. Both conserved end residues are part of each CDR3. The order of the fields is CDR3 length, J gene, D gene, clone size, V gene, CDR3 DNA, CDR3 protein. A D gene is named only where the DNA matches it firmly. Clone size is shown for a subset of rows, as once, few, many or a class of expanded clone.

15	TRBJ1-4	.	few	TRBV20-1	TGCAGTGCCCAGGGAGGGATTGCAACTAATGAAAAACTGTTTTTT	CSAQGGIATNEKLFF
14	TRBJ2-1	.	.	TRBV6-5	TGTGCCAGCAGTTACACGGGTGCCTACAATGAGCAGTTCTTC	CASSYTGAYNEQFF
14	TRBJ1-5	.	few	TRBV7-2	TGTGCCAGCAGCCTAAGCGGGGGAGAACAGCCCCAGCATTTT	CASSLSGGEQPQHF
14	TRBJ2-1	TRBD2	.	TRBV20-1	TGCAGTGCTAGGGACGGGCGGGGGGCAAGTGAGCAGTTCTTC	CSARDGRGASEQFF
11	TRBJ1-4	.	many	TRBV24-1	TGTGCCACCAGTGATTCTGGAAAACTGTTTTTT	CATSDSGKLFF
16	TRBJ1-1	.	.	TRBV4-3	TGCGCCAGCAGCCAACATGCAGTTGGGCAGAACACTGAAGCTTTCTTT	CASSQHAVGQNTEAFF
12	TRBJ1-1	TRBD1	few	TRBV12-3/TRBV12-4	TGTGCCAGCAACGACAGGGGGCACGGAGCTTTCTTT	CASNDRGHGAFF
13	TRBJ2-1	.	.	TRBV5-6	TGTGCCAGCAGCTTGTACGGGGTCGGTGAGCAGTTCTTC	CASSLYGVGEQFF
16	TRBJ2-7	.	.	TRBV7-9	TGTGCCAGCAGCCCCGGGCGGGAAGCTGGCCCCTACGAGCAGTACTTC	CASSPGREAGPYEQYF
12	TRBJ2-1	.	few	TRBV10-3	TGTGCCATCAGTGAGACTAGCAATGAGCAGTTCTTC	CAISETSNEQFF
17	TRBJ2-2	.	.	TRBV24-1	TGTGCCACCAGTGAGCCGCTCGCCGGACGATACACCGGGGAGCTGTTTTTT	CATSEPLAGRYTGELFF
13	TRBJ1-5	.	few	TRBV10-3	TGTGCCATCAGTGAGGAGGGCGCGATGCCCCAGCATTTT	CAISEEGAMPQHF
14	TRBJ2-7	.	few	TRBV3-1	TGTGCCAGCAGCCAAGCAAGGGGGATGTACGAGCAGTACTTC	CASSQARGMYEQYF
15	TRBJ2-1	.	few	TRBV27	TGTGCCAGCAGTTTCTCCTTCCTGGGAAACAATGAGCAGTTCTTC	CASSFSFLGNNEQFF
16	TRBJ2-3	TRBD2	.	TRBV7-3	TGTGCCAGCAGCCCTGGTCTAGCGGGGATCACAGATACGCAGTATTTT	CASSPGLAGITDTQYF
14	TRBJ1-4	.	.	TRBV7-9	TGTGCCAGCAGACCGAGGGCGGGGGATGAAAAACTGTTTTTT	CASRPRAGDEKLFF
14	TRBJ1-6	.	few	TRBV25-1	TGTGCCAGCAGTGAACACAGACTGGATTCACCCCTCCACTTT	CASSEHRLDSPLHF
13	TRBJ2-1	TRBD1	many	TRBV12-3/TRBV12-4	TGTGCCAGCAGTCCCGGACAGGGGTTTGAGCAGTTCTTC	CASSPGQGFEQFF
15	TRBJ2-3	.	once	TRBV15	TGTGCCACCAGCAGAGGACGGGAGAGCACAGATACGCAGTATTTT	CATSRGRESTDTQYF
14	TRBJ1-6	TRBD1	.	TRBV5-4	TGTGCCAGCAGCCCCGGACAGGCGGGGTCACCCCTCCACTTT	CASSPGQAGSPLHF
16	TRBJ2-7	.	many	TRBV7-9	TGTGCCAGCAGTTCCATACTAGCTTCCAGCTCCTACGAGCAGTACTTC	CASSSILASSSYEQYF
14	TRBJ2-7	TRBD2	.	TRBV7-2	TGTGCCAGCAGTCCGAGAAGTAGCGGGGGGGGACAGTACTTC	CASSPRSSGGGQYF
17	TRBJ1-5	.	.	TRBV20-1	TGCAGTGCTAGAGGGGGACAAGTAGGTTTTAGCAATCAGCCCCAGCATTTT	CSARGGQVGFSNQPQHF
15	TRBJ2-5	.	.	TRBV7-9	TGTGCCAGCAGCTTAGTTGGGGGAGATCGAGAGACCCAGTACTTC	CASSLVGGDRETQYF
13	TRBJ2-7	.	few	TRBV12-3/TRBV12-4	TGTGCCAGCAGTCTGGAGGCGTCCTACGAGCAGTACTTC	CASSLEASYEQYF
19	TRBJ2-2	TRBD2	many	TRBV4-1	TGCGCCAGCAGGCGGCTCCCCGGACTAGCGGGGGCAGGGACCGGGGAGCTGTTTTTT	CASRRLPGLAGAGTGELFF
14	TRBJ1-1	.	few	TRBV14	TGTGCCAGCAGCCAAGCCGGGGGTTTGGCTGAAGCTTTCTTT	CASSQAGGLAEAFF
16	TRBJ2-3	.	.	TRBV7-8	TGTGCCAGCAGCTCGGAGTTCGACAGGAGCACAGATACGCAGTATTTT	CASSSEFDRSTDTQYF
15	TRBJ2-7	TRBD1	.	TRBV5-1	TGCGCCAGCAGCTCCCGGACAGGTATTTCCTACGAGCAGTACTTC	CASSSRTGISYEQYF
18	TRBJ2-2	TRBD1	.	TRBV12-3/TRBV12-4	TGTGCCAGCAGTTTATCGGGACAGGGTTTTGTTTGGACCGGGGAGCTGTTTTTT	CASSLSGQGFVWTGELFF
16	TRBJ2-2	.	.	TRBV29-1	TGCAGCGTTGAAAGGGTCGATGGGGGGCGGACCGGGGAGCTGTTTTTT	CSVERVDGGRTGELFF
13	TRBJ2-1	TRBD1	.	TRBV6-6	TGTGCCAGCAGTAGGACAGGGGGCGATGAGCAGTTCTTC	CASSRTGGDEQFF
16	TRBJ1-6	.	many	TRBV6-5	TGTGCCAGCAGTTACTCCCGGGGGACGATGAATTCACCCCTCCACTTT	CASSYSRGTMNSPLHF
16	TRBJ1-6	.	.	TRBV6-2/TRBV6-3	TGTGCCAGCAGTTACGTGACAGCTATCACCGGTTCACCCCTCCACTTT	CASSYVTAITGSPLHF
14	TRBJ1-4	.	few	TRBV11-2	TGTGCCAGCAGCTTAAACCGCGTAAATGAAAAACTGTTTTTT	CASSLNRVNEKLFF
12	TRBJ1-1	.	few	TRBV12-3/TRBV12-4	TGTGCCAGCAGGGGGGAGTTCACTGAAGCTTTCTTT	CASRGEFTEAFF
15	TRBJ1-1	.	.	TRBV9	TGTGCCAGCAGCGTAGCTGAGGGGATGAACACTGAAGCTTTCTTT	CASSVAEGMNTEAFF
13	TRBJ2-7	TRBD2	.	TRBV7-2	TGTGCCAGCAGCCAGCGGGGGGCCTACGAGCAGTACTTC	CASSQRGAYEQYF
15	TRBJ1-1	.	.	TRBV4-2	TGTGCCAGCAGCCAAGAGGTCAGCGTTAACACTGAAGCTTTCTTT	CASSQEVSVNTEAFF
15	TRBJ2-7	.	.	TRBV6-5	TGTGCCAGCAGTTACTATAGTATGGGGTACTACGAGCAGTACTTC	CASSYYSMGYYEQYF
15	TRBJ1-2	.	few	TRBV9	TGTGCCAGCAGCCCGTACGGGGGGCAAGAATATGGCTACACCTTC	CASSPYGGQEYGYTF
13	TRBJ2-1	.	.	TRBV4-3	TGCGCCAGCAGCCAGGACAACAACAATGAGCAGTTCTTC	CASSQDNNNEQFF
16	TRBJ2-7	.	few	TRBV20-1	TGCAGTGCTACCCGAGCGGGCACCATAATTTCCTACGAGCAGTACTTC	CSATRAGTIISYEQYF
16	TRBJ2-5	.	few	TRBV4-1	TGCGCCAGCAGGAAGACAGTCGCATCAGGGCAAGAGACCCAGTACTTC	CASRKTVASGQETQYF
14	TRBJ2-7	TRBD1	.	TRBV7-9	TGTGCCAGCAGCGATGCACAGGGGTCCTACGAGCAGTACTTC	CASSDAQGSYEQYF
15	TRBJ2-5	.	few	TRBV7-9	TGTGCCAGCAGCTTAGGAGGTCTTTCTCAAGAGACCCAGTACTTC	CASSLGGLSQETQYF
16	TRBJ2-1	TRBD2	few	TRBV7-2	TGTGCCAGCAGCTTAGTGGTAGCGGGAGTGGGAAATGAGCAGTTCTTC	CASSLVVAGVGNEQFF
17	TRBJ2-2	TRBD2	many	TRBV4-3	TGCGCCAGCAGCCGGTTCGGGACTAGTATGGACACCGGGGAGCTGTTTTTT	CASSRFGTSMDTGELFF
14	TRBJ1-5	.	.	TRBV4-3	TGCGCCAGCAGCCCGGAGGTTAGCAATCAGCCCCAGCATTTT	CASSPEVSNQPQHF